A single TCR beta chain is shown here with its context. This entry belongs to a study of tumor-infiltrating lymphocytes in primary liver carcinoma. The researchers produced TCR beta cDNA from about 510 ng total RNA with a constant-region primer. Investigators got TCR beta libraries out of three nested multiplex PCR rounds, done with slightly modified ARM-PCR. TCRdb itself ran the multiplex PCR reads through MiXCR, one entry per CDR3 protein. The sample shows around 120,000 distinct CDR3 sequences, around 62% of them seen only once. From roughly 20-30 mg of unsorted bulk tissue, DNA and RNA were co-extracted together. Collection of samples drew on five separate regions of each tumor. The sequenced sample was liver tumor tissue from sampling region 1. Noted subset: tumor region T1, superior pole. This sequence was found in a woman aged 55-69 years with primary liver carcinoma and hepatitis B virus infection.

CDR3 sequence (DNA): TGTGCCAGCAGCGCCCAGGGACTAGCGGGCAACAATGAGCAGTTCTTC. Translated, it gives CASSAQGLAGNNEQFF. This chain uses TRBV13 with TRBJ2-1; 12 bases line up with TRBD2. The CDR3 is 16 residues long. The V gene's germline CDR1 is PRHDT and CDR2 FYEKMQ (reference sequence). V was pared by 5 bases and J by 5 bases, with 7 bases of the junction left unmatched.